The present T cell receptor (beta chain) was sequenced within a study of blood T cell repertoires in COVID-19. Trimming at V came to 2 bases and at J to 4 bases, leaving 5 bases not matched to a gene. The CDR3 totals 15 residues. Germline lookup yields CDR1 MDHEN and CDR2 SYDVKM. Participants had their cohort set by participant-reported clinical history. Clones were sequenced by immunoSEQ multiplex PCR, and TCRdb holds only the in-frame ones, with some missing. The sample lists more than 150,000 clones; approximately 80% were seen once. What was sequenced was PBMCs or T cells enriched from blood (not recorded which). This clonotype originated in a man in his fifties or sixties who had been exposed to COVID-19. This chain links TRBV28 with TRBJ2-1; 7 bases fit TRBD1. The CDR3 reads CASSLIQGRYNEQFF. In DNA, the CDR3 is TGTGCCAGCAGTTTAATACAGGGGAGATACAATGAGCAGTTCTTC.